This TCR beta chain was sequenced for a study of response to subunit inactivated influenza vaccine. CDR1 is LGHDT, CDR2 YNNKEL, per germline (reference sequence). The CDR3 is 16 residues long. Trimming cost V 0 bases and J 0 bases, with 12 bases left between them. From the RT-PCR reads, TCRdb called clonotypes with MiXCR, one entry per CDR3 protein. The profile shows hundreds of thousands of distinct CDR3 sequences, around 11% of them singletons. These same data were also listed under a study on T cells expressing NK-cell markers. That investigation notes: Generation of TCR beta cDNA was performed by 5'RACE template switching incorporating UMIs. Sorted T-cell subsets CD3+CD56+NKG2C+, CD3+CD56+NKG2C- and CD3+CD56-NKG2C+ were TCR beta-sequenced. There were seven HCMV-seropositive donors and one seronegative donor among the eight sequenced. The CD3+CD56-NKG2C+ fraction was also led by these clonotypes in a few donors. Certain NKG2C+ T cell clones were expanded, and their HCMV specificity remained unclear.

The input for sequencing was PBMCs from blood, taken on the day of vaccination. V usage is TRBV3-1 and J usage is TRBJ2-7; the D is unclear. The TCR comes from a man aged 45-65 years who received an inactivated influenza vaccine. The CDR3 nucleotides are TGTGCCAGCAGCCAAGATGGCCAGGCGTCCTCCTACGAGCAGTACTTC. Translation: CASSQDGQASSYEQYF.